The 31 T cell receptor beta chains presented below share a single source sample, sequenced in a study of CD8+ T cells in alopecia areata. In each case, RNA was isolated and then reverse transcribed into cDNA as the sequencing template. Sequencing was performed with immunoSEQ multiplex PCR; in TCRdb, only in-frame clones are kept and a portion is missing. The sample has under 250,000 clones, around 62% seen once. Source: CD4+ T cells sorted from blood, taken at week 0. The receptors here all came from a human donor with alopecia areata.

The chain is built from TRBV29-1 and TRBJ2-7; D possibly corresponds to TRBD2 (6 bases). Germline V lookup: CDR1 SQVTM, CDR2 ANQGSEA. The CDR3 has 13 residues. V was cut by 0 bases and J by 2 bases, with 8 bases left in between. This CDR3 reads CSVEDPGAYEQYF. The DNA of the CDR3 is TGCAGCGTTGAAGATCCGGGGGCCTACGAGCAGTACTTC.

The chain has TRBV29-1 and TRBJ2-1, with TRBD1 as a possible D gene (5 bases). Per germline, CDR1 SQVTM and CDR2 ANQGSEA. Deletions cut 4 bases from V and 8 bases from J, with 9 bases between. CDR3 length equals 11 residues. CDR3 bases: TGCAGCGTTGGCAGGGTCGATGAGCAGTTCTTC. Amino acids: CSVGRVDEQFF.

This clone was found a few times. V and J are TRBV5-1 and TRBJ2-7, with a tentative D call TRBD2 (5 bases). From germline, CDR1 is SGHRS and CDR2 YFSETQ. This CDR3 region has 14 residues. Trimming pared 7 bases from V and 0 bases from J, leaving 14 bases between. In DNA form, the CDR3 reads TGCGCCAGCTATCGCGGGCAGAACTCCTACGAGCAGTACTTC. Its translation: CASYRGQNSYEQYF.

The CDR3 loop reads CASRRTANTEAFF. The CDR3 DNA sequence: TGTGCCTCACGAAGGACAGCGAACACTGAAGCTTTCTTT. V gene TRBV30 combines with J gene TRBJ1-1; tentatively, D is TRBD1 (6 bases). The CDR3 extends over 13 amino acids. CDR1 is GTSNPN and CDR2 is SVGIG in the germline V gene (reference sequence). Trimming removed 7 bases at V and 1 base at J, with 13 bases between.

The chain employs TRBV29-1 and TRBJ2-7; D is ambiguous. The CDR3 has 14 amino acids. Deletions cut 8 bases from V and 2 bases from J, with 19 bases between. Germline V lookup: CDR1 SQVTM, CDR2 ANQGSEA. CDR3: CSCTSGATPYEQYF. In DNA form, the CDR3 reads TGCAGCTGCACCTCGGGTGCTACTCCCTACGAGCAGTACTTC.

The chain combines TRBV30 with TRBJ1-2; D is possibly TRBD1 (6 bases). This CDR3 is 12 amino acids long. V was cut by 2 bases and J by 6 bases, with 10 bases left in between. Germline V gene sequence: CDR1 GTSNPN, CDR2 SVGIG (reference sequence). The CDR3 DNA is TGTGCCTGGAGTCGCCGACAGGATGGCTACACCTTC. It is translated as CAWSRRQDGYTF.

The V call is TRBV7-3, the J call TRBJ2-6; tentatively, D is TRBD1 (6 bases). Germline assignment: CDR1 SGHTA and CDR2 FQGTGA. The CDR3 spans 15 residues. Trimming removed 4 bases at V and 1 base at J, with 8 bases between. In DNA, the CDR3 is TGTGCCAGCAGCTCTACAGGGTCTGGGGCCAACGTCCTGACTTTC. Protein product: CASSSTGSGANVLTF.

About this clone itself: Other DNA sequences in this sample translate to the same CDR3. The J gene is TRBJ2-7, the V gene TRBV5-1; 9 bases match TRBD1. Trimming at V came to 4 bases and at J to 1 base, leaving 6 bases not matched to a gene. The CDR3 covers 15 residues. CDR1 is SGHRS, CDR2 YFSETQ, per germline. As DNA, the CDR3 is TGCGCCAGCAGCCACAGGGACAGGGCTTCCTACGAGCAGTACTTC. This gives the protein CASSHRDRASYEQYF.

This clone was observed many times. The rearrangement links TRBV19 to TRBJ2-1; D possibly corresponds to TRBD2 (6 bases). The V end lost 5 bases, the J end lost 0 bases, and 20 bases lay between the germline ends. The CDR3 is 18 amino acids. The germline V gene has CDR1 LNHDA and CDR2 SQIVND (reference sequence). CDR3 loop: CASSFPLRGPSSYNEQFF. CDR3 sequence (DNA): TGTGCCAGTAGTTTCCCCCTGCGGGGCCCTAGCTCCTACAATGAGCAGTTCTTC.

This clone was recorded a few times. The chain has TRBV6-5 and TRBJ2-1; possibly TRBD2 for D (5 bases). Germline V lookup: CDR1 MNHEY, CDR2 SVGAGI. Deletions cut 6 bases from V and 7 bases from J, with 10 bases between. The CDR3 spans 12 residues. The CDR3 sequence: CASRRPGNEQFF. The DNA for the CDR3 is TGTGCCAGCAGACGGCCGGGGAATGAGCAGTTCTTC.

This clone was seen just once. In nucleotides, the CDR3 is TGCAGCGTTGTACAGGGGGCACGGGGCACTGAAGCTTTCTTT. Its translation is CSVVQGARGTEAFF. This rearrangement joins TRBV29-1 to TRBJ1-1; 9 nucleotides line up with TRBD1. Germline CDR1 SQVTM, CDR2 ANQGSEA. V dropped 4 bases and J dropped 4; count of bases not matched to a gene: 7. The CDR3 loop spans 14 amino acids.

The rearrangement uses TRBV30 and TRBJ2-5; 10 nucleotides align to TRBD2. J lost 5 bases, V lost 2 bases, and 5 bases had no gene match. The CDR3 runs to 14 residues. Germline values: CDR1 GTSNPN, CDR2 SVGIG (reference sequence). Here the CDR3 reads CAWSSGGASETQYF. As DNA, the CDR3 is TGTGCCTGGAGTAGCGGGGGGGCTTCTGAGACCCAGTACTTC.

The chain recombines TRBV18 with TRBJ2-5; the match to TRBD1 covers 8 bases. The ends lost 1 base at V and 4 bases at J; junction bases unmatched: 8. This CDR3 has 16 residues. Germline V CDR1 and CDR2: KGHSH, LQKENI. The chain's CDR3 is CASSPRGQGSGETQYF. In DNA, the CDR3 is TGTGCCAGCTCACCACGTGGACAGGGTAGTGGAGAGACCCAGTACTTC.

The chain links TRBV4-1 to TRBJ2-5, with D perhaps matching TRBD1 (6 bases). The DNA matches TRBJ2-7 better at its end, which makes the J call doubtful. The CDR3 is 19 residues long. The germline V gene has CDR1 MGHRA and CDR2 YSYEKL. CDR3 amino acids: CASSQVVRSQEGGSYEQYF. DNA for the CDR3: TGCGCCAGCAGCCAAGTGGTGAGAAGCCAGGAAGGGGGATCCTACGAGCAGTACTTC.

This rearrangement joins TRBV6-6 to TRBJ2-5; D ambiguous. Germline V gene sequence: CDR1 MNHNY, CDR2 SVGAGI (reference sequence). Trimming took off 0 bases at V and 2 bases at J, with 13 bases between the two ends. The CDR3 sequence is 16 residues long. CDR3 nucleotides: TGTGCCAGCAGTTACTCGGGCAGGCATACTCAAGAGACCCAGTACTTC. The encoded protein is CASSYSGRHTQETQYF.

V and J are TRBV7-9 and TRBJ2-7; no clear D. V was clipped by 1 base and J by 3 bases, with 10 bases between them. This CDR3 spans 14 amino acids. CDR1 and CDR2 from the germline V gene are SEHNR and FQNEAQ (reference sequence). Here the CDR3 DNA reads TGTGCCAGCAGCTTAGGCGCCAACCACTACGAGCAGTACTTC. This encodes CASSLGANHYEQYF.

The genes are TRBV29-1 and TRBJ2-7; 14 nucleotides match TRBD2. Germline-derived CDR1 and CDR2 are SQVTM and ANQGSEA. With V trimmed by 6 bases and J by 7 bases, 8 bases remained unmatched. There are 14 residues in the CDR3. CDR3 sequence: CSVRGLAGGLEQYF. The CDR3 DNA reads as TGCAGCGTCCGCGGACTAGCGGGAGGATTAGAGCAGTACTTC.

This sequence joins TRBV6-5 and TRBJ1-2; no definite D call. CDR1 and CDR2 (germline): MNHEY, SVGAGI. The CDR3 totals 12 residues. V dropped 2 bases and J dropped 6 bases, with 7 bases sitting between them. The CDR3 loop reads CASSYGVNGYTF. The CDR3 region has the DNA TGTGCCAGCAGTTACGGGGTGAATGGCTACACCTTC.

This clone has more than one count but fewer than ten. The chain uses TRBV30 and TRBJ1-1; the D gene is possibly TRBD1 (5 bases). Between the trimmed V and J ends, which lost 2 bases and 10 bases, there was a span of 11 bases. The CDR3 is 11 amino acids. Per germline, CDR1 GTSNPN and CDR2 SVGIG (reference sequence). CDR3 DNA: TGTGCCTGGAGTAAGGGGACGGGAGCTTTCTTT. Protein product: CAWSKGTGAFF.

This clone came up a few times. V usage is TRBV30 and J usage is TRBJ2-5; D is unresolved. V lost 2 bases and J 4 bases, leaving 20 bases between the germline ends. Germline V gene data show CDR1 as GTSNPN and CDR2 as SVGIG (reference sequence). The CDR3 runs to 16 residues. The CDR3 nucleotides are TGTGCCTGGAGTTTGGGTTTTGGGCGAGTCGCAGAGACCCAGTACTTC. This gives the protein CAWSLGFGRVAETQYF.

This chain uses TRBV11-2 with TRBJ2-7, with a tentative D call TRBD1 (6 bases). V was shortened by 5 bases and J by 5 bases, with 19 bases between the two germline ends. This CDR3 spans 15 amino acids. Germline CDR1 reads SGHAT; CDR2 reads FQNNGV. Here the CDR3 reads CASSRTLDGTHEQYF. Here the CDR3 DNA reads TGTGCCAGCAGCCGAACCTTGGACGGGACACACGAGCAGTACTTC.

In this sample, this clone turned up a few times. This chain links TRBV29-1 with TRBJ1-2; D is possibly TRBD1 (6 bases). CDR3 length equals 13 residues. V was cut by 6 bases and J by 4 bases, with 15 bases left in between. The V gene's germline CDR1 is SQVTM and CDR2 ANQGSEA. CDR3 amino acids: CSVVQGGGYGYTF. The CDR3 DNA reads as TGCAGCGTGGTACAGGGTGGTGGCTATGGCTACACCTTC.

This chain links TRBV11-2 with TRBJ2-4; D gene ambiguous. This CDR3 contains 14 residues. V lost 3 bases, J lost 7 bases, and 13 bases lay in between. The V gene's germline CDR1 is SGHAT and CDR2 FQNNGV. CDR3 amino acids: CASSFQPGTNIQYF. The DNA of the CDR3 is TGTGCCAGCAGCTTTCAGCCCGGTACGAACATTCAGTACTTC. Full variable domain (outside the CDR3, taken from reference TRBV11-2 and TRBJ2-4): EAGVAQSPRYKIIEKRQSVAFWCNPISGHATLYWYQQILGQGPKLLIQFQNNGVVDDSQLPKDRFSAERLKGVDSTLKIQPAKLEDSAVYLCASSFQPGTNIQYFGAGTRLSVL.

The chain uses TRBV5-1 and TRBJ2-5; D not resolved. The CDR3 contains 13 residues. The V and J ends lost 4 bases and 1 base respectively, with 8 bases between them. Per the germline V gene, CDR1 is SGHRS and CDR2 is YFSETQ. For the CDR3, the DNA is TGCGCCAGCAGCATCAGGATCCAAGAGACCCAGTACTTC. This codes for CASSIRIQETQYF.

The chain combines TRBV4-1 with TRBJ2-7; D uncertain. The ends were cut back, 5 bases at V and 2 bases at J, with 13 bases in the middle. CDR3 length: 14 amino acids. Germline loops: CDR1 MGHRA, CDR2 YSYEKL. The CDR3 DNA reads TGCGCCAGCAGCTCGCCAGGAAGAACCTACGAGCAGTACTTC. Translation gives CASSSPGRTYEQYF.

V gene TRBV7-8 combines with J gene TRBJ2-5, with 7 nucleotides matching TRBD1. The germline V gene encodes CDR1 SGHVS and CDR2 FQNEAQ. The CDR3 sequence is 14 residues long. The junction had 1 base not matched to a gene; V was cut back by 0 bases and J by 3 bases. CDR3 amino acids: CASSLAGTEETQYF. In nucleotides, the CDR3 is TGTGCCAGCAGCTTAGCTGGGACAGAAGAGACCCAGTACTTC. The variable domain in full, with the rest retrieved from reference TRBV7-8 and TRBJ2-5, is GAGVSQSPRYKVAKRGQDVALRCDPISGHVSLFWYQQALGQGPEFLTYFQNEAQLDKSGLPSDRFFAERPEGSVSTLKIQRTQQEDSAVYLCASSLAGTEETQYFGPGTRLLVL.

The chain employs TRBV7-9 and TRBJ2-5; either TRBD1 or TRBD2 may fit D (5 bases each). The CDR3 covers 14 residues. V lost 1 base and J lost 1, with 7 bases in between. The germline gives CDR1 SEHNR, CDR2 FQNEAQ (reference sequence). CDR3: CASSLGGGQETQYF. CDR3 bases: TGTGCCAGCAGCTTAGGTGGGGGCCAAGAGACCCAGTACTTC.

J is TRBJ1-1 and V is TRBV20-1; D remains unclear. The CDR3 is made up of 11 amino acids. The germline V gene encodes CDR1 DFQATT and CDR2 SNEGSKA (reference sequence). The V gene lost 3 bases and the J gene lost 4 bases, with 6 bases spanning the gap. The CDR3 nucleotides are TGCAGTGCTAGTTTTGTCACTGAAGCTTTCTTT. Its protein is CSASFVTEAFF.

The sample holds a few counts of this clone. CDR3 bases: TGCAGCGTTGATATTAGCAGGGGCTCCTACAATGAGCAGTTCTTC. Residues: CSVDISRGSYNEQFF. V and J are TRBV29-1 and TRBJ2-1; D may be TRBD1 (6 bases). CDR3 size: 15 residues. V lost 3 bases, J lost 0 bases, and 12 bases lay in between. The germline CDR1 and CDR2 sequences are SQVTM and ANQGSEA.

V is TRBV30 and J is TRBJ1-1; possibly TRBD1 for D (5 bases). Trimming pared 1 base from V and 11 bases from J, leaving 11 bases between. Germline V lookup: CDR1 GTSNPN, CDR2 SVGIG (reference sequence). The CDR3 spans 11 residues. The CDR3 DNA follows: TGTGCCTGGAGTGACCGGGACGGGGCTTTCTTT. Translated, it gives CAWSDRDGAFF. The full variable domain, with the rest looked up from reference TRBV30 and TRBJ1-1, is SQTIHQWPATLVQPVGSPLSLECTVEGTSNPNLYWYRQAAGRGLQLLFYSVGIGQISSEVPQNLSASRPQDRQFILSSKKLLLSDSGFYLCAWSDRDGAFFGQGTRLTVV.

This clone was seen a few times. This chain joins TRBV10-1 and TRBJ2-2; TRBD2 matches 7 bases. The CDR3 consists of 15 residues. The junction had 9 bases not matched to a gene; V was cut back by 6 bases and J by 5 bases. The germline gives CDR1 WNHNN, CDR2 SYGVQD (reference sequence). The CDR3 region is CASSPGLAVTGELFF. DNA for the CDR3: TGCGCCAGCAGCCCGGGGCTAGCGGTTACCGGGGAGCTGTTTTTT.